The 17 T cell receptor beta chains given below trace back to one sample, sequenced in a study of T cell repertoires in cytomegalovirus infection. Each CDR3 protein is one row after TCRdb ran MiXCR on the reads. The sample yields more than 300,000 distinct CDR3 sequences, about 34% seen once. These receptors lack a known antigen. The source was cultured PBMCs, collected from culture after CMV antigen stimulation. The receptors derive from a human donor in good health (CMV status not recorded). Some clones in this sample may be carry-over from other donors' samples.

The rearrangement links TRBV7-6 to TRBJ2-7, with TRBD1 matching 8 bases. This CDR3 region has 13 residues. Trimming cost V 5 bases and J 5 bases; bases outside gene matches: 5. Germline values: CDR1 SGHVS, CDR2 FNYEAQ. The CDR3 sequence: CASSVQGANEQYF. The CDR3 DNA sequence: TGTGCCAGCAGCGTCCAGGGGGCCAACGAGCAGTACTTC.

The rearrangement joins TRBV23-1 to TRBJ1-5, with D hard to call. TRBV23-1 is annotated as an ORF whose role is uncertain. V was clipped by 4 bases and J by 7 bases, with 14 bases between them. The CDR3 totals 14 residues. As DNA, the CDR3 is TGCGCCAGCAGTCCCAACCCGCGCCGGCAGCCCCAGCATTTT. This codes for CASSPNPRRQPQHF.

This clonotype was observed a few times. The rearrangement links TRBV6-1 to TRBJ1-2, with D hard to call. Trimming removed 2 bases from V and 4 bases from J, with 11 bases in between. This CDR3 region has 14 residues. Per the germline V gene, CDR1 is MNHNS and CDR2 is SASEGT. The CDR3 reads CASSESASLYGYTF. For the CDR3, the DNA is TGTGCCAGCAGTGAATCCGCCAGTCTCTATGGCTACACCTTC.

The chain employs TRBV18 and TRBJ2-7, with D possibly being TRBD1 or TRBD2 (5 bases each). V shed 2 bases and J shed 6 bases, with 11 bases lying between them. The CDR3 loop spans 13 amino acids. Germline assignment: CDR1 KGHSH and CDR2 LQKENI. CDR3 amino acids: CASSPSRDAEQYV. The CDR3 DNA follows: TGTGCCAGCTCACCATCCCGGGACGCCGAGCAGTACGTC.

This chain connects TRBV6-2 or TRBV6-3 to TRBJ2-7; TRBD2 matches 9 bases. CDR1 MNHEY and CDR2 SVGEGT come from the germline V gene. The length of the CDR3 is 12 residues. The junction had 5 bases not matched to a gene; V was cut back by 8 bases and J by 6 bases. The CDR3 nucleotides read TGTGCCAGCCGAGAGACTAGCGGCGAGCAGTACTTC. The encoded protein is CASRETSGEQYF.

This clonotype has more than one count but fewer than ten. The rearrangement uses TRBV7-2 and TRBJ1-2; 10 nucleotides line up with TRBD1. V trimming: 1 base; J trimming: 5 bases; junction bases outside the gene matches: 7. Germline lookup yields CDR1 SGHTA and CDR2 FQGNSA. This CDR3 has 16 residues. In DNA form, the CDR3 reads TGTGCCAGCAGCTTAGACCCGGGACAGGGGCGGTATGGCTACACCTTC. Its protein product is CASSLDPGQGRYGYTF.

This chain uses TRBV20-1 with TRBJ1-4; no reliable D call. There are 13 residues in the CDR3. Germline CDR1 DFQATT, CDR2 SNEGSKA (reference sequence). Trimming shortened V by 4 bases and J by 0 bases, and 6 bases separated the two germline ends. The CDR3 protein is CSATSATNEKLFF. CDR3 bases: TGCAGTGCTACGTCTGCAACTAATGAAAAACTGTTTTTT.

The V gene is TRBV6-2 or TRBV6-3, the J gene TRBJ2-2, with a tentative D call TRBD1 (5 bases). The ends were cut back, 2 bases at V and 6 bases at J, with 7 bases in the middle. The CDR3 consists of 13 residues. Germline V gene sequence: CDR1 MNHEY, CDR2 SVGEGT. This CDR3 reads CASSYIQAGELFF. The CDR3 region has the DNA TGTGCCAGCAGTTACATACAGGCCGGGGAGCTGTTTTTT.

This clonotype has only a few counts. The CDR3 here is CASSIRTGPGNTIYF. The CDR3 coding sequence is TGTGCCAGCAGCATCCGGACAGGGCCTGGAAACACCATATATTTT. The rearrangement uses TRBV7-8 and TRBJ1-3; the match to TRBD1 covers 8 bases. The V gene's germline CDR1 is SGHVS and CDR2 FQNEAQ. The CDR3 spans 15 residues. V lost 5 bases and J lost 2; bases outside the gene matches: 5. Full variable domain (outside the CDR3, taken from reference TRBV7-8 and TRBJ1-3): GAGVSQSPRYKVAKRGQDVALRCDPISGHVSLFWYQQALGQGPEFLTYFQNEAQLDKSGLPSDRFFAERPEGSVSTLKIQRTQQEDSAVYLCASSIRTGPGNTIYFGEGSWLTVV.

This chain links TRBV29-1 with TRBJ1-5; 10 nucleotides agree with TRBD1. This CDR3 contains 13 residues. Germline V CDR1 and CDR2: SQVTM, ANQGSEA. The V gene end was trimmed by 7 bases and the J gene end by 5 bases; junction bases not matched to a gene: 5. The CDR3 DNA reads as TGCAGCGCAACCGGGACAGGGGATCAGCCCCAGCATTTT. Its protein is CSATGTGDQPQHF. The whole variable domain, remainder taken from reference TRBV29-1 and TRBJ1-5, is SAVISQKPSRDICQRGTSLTIQCQVDSQVTMMFWYRQQPGQSLTLIATANQGSEATYESGFVIDKFPISRPNLTFSTLTVSNMSPEDSSIYLCSATGTGDQPQHFGDGTRLSIL.

This clonotype has just a few counts. The chain recombines TRBV6-2 or TRBV6-3 with TRBJ2-7; 9 bases map to TRBD1. The CDR3 has 14 residues. V dropped 7 bases and J dropped 2; count of bases not matched to a gene: 6. The germline CDR1 and CDR2 sequences are MNHEY and SVGEGT. CDR3 bases: TGTGCCAGCAACCGACAGGGGGATACCTACGAGCAGTACTTC. It codes for CASNRQGDTYEQYF.

The sample holds a few counts of this clonotype. The genes are TRBV6-2 or TRBV6-3 and TRBJ1-5; D possibly corresponds to TRBD1 (6 bases). The CDR3 sequence is 14 residues long. Trimming took 3 bases from V and 6 from J, leaving 12 bases between them. The germline CDR1 and CDR2 sequences are MNHEY and SVGEGT. In DNA, the CDR3 is TGTGCCAGCAGTTATCTCAGGGGAGTTCAGCCCCAGCATTTT. Translated, it gives CASSYLRGVQPQHF.

The V gene is TRBV6-6, the J gene TRBJ2-3; D is possibly TRBD1 (5 bases). Germline CDR1 reads MNHNY; CDR2 reads SVGAGI (reference sequence). The CDR3 spans 15 residues. Trimming removed 0 bases from V and 2 bases from J, with 9 bases in between. The CDR3 DNA sequence: TGTGCCAGCAGTTACTCCGGCAGGGACACAGATACGCAGTATTTT. The encoded protein is CASSYSGRDTDTQYF.

The CDR3 loop is CASSAFPKNIQYF. The CDR3 coding sequence is TGTGCCAGCAGTGCCTTTCCCAAAAACATTCAGTACTTC. This chain connects TRBV25-1 to TRBJ2-4; D remains ambiguous. CDR1 MGHDK and CDR2 SYGVNS come from the germline V gene. The length of the CDR3 is 13 residues. Deletions cut 4 bases from V and 2 bases from J, with 6 bases between. Combining the CDR3 with reference TRBV25-1 and TRBJ2-4 gives the whole variable domain EADIYQTPRYLVIGTGKKITLECSQTMGHDKMYWYQQDPGMELHLIHYSYGVNSTEKGDLSSESTVSRIRTEHFPLTLESARPSHTSQYLCASSAFPKNIQYFGAGTRLSVL.

This clonotype was picked up a small number of times. The V and J genes are TRBV5-6 and TRBJ1-1; D gene unclear. Germline V CDR1 and CDR2: SGHDT, YYEEEE. With 2 bases removed from V and 5 bases from J, the gap between germline ends came to 16 bases. The CDR3 is 15 residues long. The CDR3 nucleotides read TGTGCCAGCAGCTTACTTTCAGGTTTTTGGACTGAAGCTTTCTTT. Translating it yields CASSLLSGFWTEAFF.

The sample holds a few counts of this clonotype. This sequence joins TRBV30 and TRBJ1-4; no definite D call. CDR3 length equals 14 residues. The germline V gene encodes CDR1 GTSNPN and CDR2 SVGIG (reference sequence). The germline V and J ends were trimmed by 2 bases and 0 bases, with 7 bases remaining between them. The CDR3 loop is CAWSFSATNEKLFF. In nucleotides, the CDR3 is TGTGCCTGGAGTTTCAGTGCAACTAATGAAAAACTGTTTTTT.

The chain links TRBV7-2 to TRBJ1-3; TRBD1 agrees at 8 bases. Looked up from germline, CDR1 is SGHTA and CDR2 is FQGNSA. This CDR3 is 14 amino acids long. The junction had 4 bases not matched to a gene; V was cut back by 6 bases and J by 3 bases. CDR3 in DNA: TGTGCCAGCAGTTCACAGGGGGATGGAAACACCATATATTTT. Translation: CASSSQGDGNTIYF.